Below, 22 T cell receptor beta chains from the same sample are listed, as sequenced in a study of cytomegalovirus exposure and HLA in healthy donors. Amplification used 60 Vbeta primers and 13 Jbeta primers. The assay was immunoSEQ multiplex PCR, and TCRdb's table has in-frame clones only and misses some. The sample has over 140,000 clones, about 84% seen once. The material sequenced was PBMCs. These receptors all stem from a man aged 50 or older in good health and CMV-seronegative.

The chain recombines TRBV7-3 with TRBJ1-1; D remains unclear. The germline V gene has CDR1 SGHTA and CDR2 FQGTGA. The V end lost 4 bases, the J end lost 1 base, and 7 bases lay between the germline ends. This CDR3 spans 13 amino acids. The CDR3 DNA reads as TGTGCCAGCAGCTCAGGATCGAACACTGAAGCTTTCTTT. Protein: CASSSGSNTEAFF.

J is TRBJ1-6 and V is TRBV7-2; D perhaps matches TRBD1 (5 bases). Germline assignment: CDR1 SGHTA and CDR2 FQGNSA. The CDR3 covers 14 residues. The V gene lost 3 bases and the J gene lost 7 bases, with 10 bases spanning the gap. The CDR3 nucleotides read TGTGCCAGCAGCTTGGGGTCAGGGAATTCACCCCTCCACTTT. The encoded protein is CASSLGSGNSPLHF.

The rearrangement links TRBV6-1 to TRBJ2-2, with D unclear. V gave up 4 bases and J gave up 4 bases, with 10 bases separating them. Germline assignment: CDR1 MNHNS and CDR2 SASEGT. CDR3 length: 14 amino acids. This CDR3 is CASSGQFVTGELFF. CDR3 nucleotide sequence: TGTGCCAGCAGTGGACAATTCGTCACCGGGGAGCTGTTTTTT.

This rearrangement joins TRBV18 to TRBJ1-4; D is undetermined. This CDR3 is built from 13 residues. The ends were cut back, 6 bases at V and 2 bases at J, with 7 bases in the middle. The germline V gene has CDR1 KGHSH and CDR2 LQKENI. CDR3 protein: CASSSMTNEKLFF. CDR3 in DNA: TGTGCCAGCTCGTCTATGACTAATGAAAAACTGTTTTTT.

CDR3 protein: CASSPKTPGQGGSYEQYF. The CDR3 bases are TGCGCCAGCAGTCCTAAAACTCCGGGACAGGGAGGGTCCTACGAGCAGTACTTC. The chain uses TRBV23-1 and TRBJ2-7; 9 positions match TRBD1. TRBV23-1 falls under the ORF class, with uncertain function. V shed 4 bases and J 1 base; nucleotides not matched to a gene: 14. There are 18 residues in the CDR3.

The CDR3 DNA reads TGTGCCAGCCTTAGCGGGTCTCAAGAGACCCAGTACTTC. Residues: CASLSGSQETQYF. The chain couples TRBV2 to TRBJ2-5, with 7 positions matching TRBD2. The trim removed 8 bases at V and 2 bases at J, leaving 5 bases unmatched. CDR1 is SNHLY, CDR2 FYNNEI, per germline. This CDR3 region has 13 residues.

The V and J genes are TRBV9 and TRBJ2-7; 8 nucleotides line up with TRBD2. V was pared by 4 bases and J by 2 bases, with 11 bases of the junction left unmatched. Germline V gives CDR1 SGDLS, CDR2 YYNGEE. The CDR3 loop spans 16 amino acids. CDR3 loop: CASSPTWRGAPYEQYF. DNA of the CDR3: TGTGCCAGCAGCCCTACTTGGCGGGGGGCCCCCTACGAGCAGTACTTC.

The CDR3 loop reads CASSPHARDREAFF. The CDR3 DNA follows: TGTGCCAGCAGCCCTCACGCAAGGGACAGAGAAGCTTTCTTT. V usage is TRBV9 and J usage is TRBJ1-1; the match to TRBD1 covers 7 bases. Germline trimming cut 4 bases from V and 8 bases from J; bases unmatched to any gene: 11. Germline values: CDR1 SGDLS, CDR2 YYNGEE. The CDR3 is 14 residues long.

The chain uses TRBV4-1 and TRBJ2-7, with 9 bases identical to TRBD1. The CDR3 has 16 amino acids. The V gene's germline CDR1 is MGHRA and CDR2 YSYEKL. V dropped 3 bases and J dropped 4; count of bases not matched to a gene: 10. CDR3 loop: CASSQAQQGANYEQYF. The CDR3 region has the DNA TGCGCCAGCAGCCAGGCTCAACAGGGGGCAAATTACGAGCAGTACTTC.

The chain links TRBV19 to TRBJ2-7, with D perhaps matching TRBD2 (6 bases). The CDR3 totals 16 residues. Germline V CDR1 and CDR2: LNHDA, SQIVND (reference sequence). V was trimmed by 5 bases and J by 1 base, leaving 18 bases between them. The CDR3 DNA reads as TGTGCCAGTAGTCTAAATGGGGAGGCAAGGTCCTACGAGCAGTACTTC. Protein product: CASSLNGEARSYEQYF.

This chain joins TRBV27 and TRBJ1-1; tentatively, D is TRBD1 (5 bases). The length of the CDR3 is 13 residues. Germline values: CDR1 MNHEY, CDR2 SMNVEV (reference sequence). V was shortened by 8 bases and J by 7 bases, with 17 bases between the two germline ends. As DNA, the CDR3 is TGTGCCAGCTCCAGCGGGGGACGTCTTGAAGCTTTCTTT. It specifies CASSSGGRLEAFF.

The chain has TRBV5-1 and TRBJ2-5; the match to TRBD1 covers 7 bases. J gave up 4 bases and V 5 bases, and 8 bases lay outside the gene matches. The CDR3 contains 14 residues. Germline CDR1 is SGHRS and CDR2 is YFSETQ. The CDR3 DNA is TGCGCCAGCAGGAATACAGGGGCGGGAGAGACCCAGTACTTC. Translation: CASRNTGAGETQYF.

CDR3 protein: CASRPGSSYNEQFF. CDR3 DNA: TGTGCCAGCAGACCGGGGAGTTCGTACAATGAGCAGTTCTTC. The V and J genes are TRBV25-1 and TRBJ2-1; tentatively, D is TRBD2 (5 bases). The V gene lost 6 bases and the J gene lost 4 bases, with 13 bases spanning the gap. CDR1 is MGHDK, CDR2 SYGVNS, per germline. The CDR3 consists of 14 residues.

This rearrangement joins TRBV30 to TRBJ1-6, with D unresolved. The germline V and J ends were trimmed by 0 bases and 12 bases, with 15 bases remaining between them. There are 14 residues in the CDR3. Germline assignment: CDR1 GTSNPN and CDR2 SVGIG (reference sequence). CDR3 DNA sequence: TGTGCCTGGAGTGTGGGCGGAATCGGGATACCCCTCCACTTT. Translated, it gives CAWSVGGIGIPLHF.

The gene calls are TRBV5-4 and TRBJ2-6, with 7 bases aligning to TRBD1. After removal of 4 bases from V and 1 base from J, the junction contained 8 bases not matched to a gene. CDR1 is SGHNT and CDR2 is YYREEE in the germline V gene (reference sequence). The CDR3 sequence is 17 residues long. The CDR3 spells CASSTLLQGSGANVLTF. The CDR3 bases are TGTGCCAGCAGCACACTTCTACAGGGGTCTGGGGCCAACGTCCTGACTTTC.

The chain links TRBV7-2 to TRBJ1-2; no clear D. This CDR3 is 14 amino acids long. Trimming shortened V by 1 base and J by 4 bases, and 10 bases separated the two germline ends. Germline assignment: CDR1 SGHTA and CDR2 FQGNSA. DNA for the CDR3: TGTGCCAGCAGCTTAGAGGCGGGTTTCTATGGCTACACCTTC. As protein: CASSLEAGFYGYTF.

CDR3 protein: CASSPGANYGYTF. CDR3 bases: TGTGCCAGCAGCCCGGGGGCTAACTATGGCTACACCTTC. The rearrangement uses TRBV9 and TRBJ1-2; D is possibly TRBD1 (5 bases). The CDR3 covers 13 residues. CDR1 is SGDLS, CDR2 YYNGEE, per germline. The ends were cut back, 4 bases at V and 0 bases at J, with 7 bases in the middle. The variable domain in full, with the rest retrieved from reference TRBV9 and TRBJ1-2, is DSGVTQTPKHLITATGQRVTLRCSPRSGDLSVYWYQQSLDQGLQFLIQYYNGEERAKGNILERFSAQQFPDLHSELNLSSLELGDSALYFCASSPGANYGYTFGSGTRLTVV.

The chain has TRBV7-9 and TRBJ1-3; 9 bases match TRBD1. The CDR3 has 15 amino acids. V lost 2 bases, J lost 3 bases, and 2 bases stayed unmatched. Germline lookup yields CDR1 SEHNR and CDR2 FQNEAQ (reference sequence). For the CDR3, the DNA is TGTGCCAGCAGCTTAACGGGACAGGGTGGAAACACCATATATTTT. This gives the protein CASSLTGQGGNTIYF. Together with reference TRBV7-9 and TRBJ1-3, the CDR3 gives the full variable domain: DTGVSQNPRHKITKRGQNVTFRCDPISEHNRLYWYRQTLGQGPEFLTYFQNEAQLEKSRLLSDRFSAERPKGSFSTLEIQRTEQGDSAMYLCASSLTGQGGNTIYFGEGSWLTVV.

This clone showed up just a few times. J is TRBJ1-2 and V is TRBV29-1; 8 nucleotides agree with TRBD1. The CDR3 is made up of 14 amino acids. J was trimmed by 4 bases and V by 5 bases; bases with no gene match: 9. The germline gives CDR1 SQVTM, CDR2 ANQGSEA. As DNA, the CDR3 is TGCAGCGTTTCACAGGGGGATTCGGGCTATGGCTACACCTTC. Its protein product is CSVSQGDSGYGYTF.

The rearrangement joins TRBV6-1 to TRBJ2-7, with 7 bases matching TRBD1. J lost 0 bases, V lost 10 bases, and 6 bases had no gene match. Germline-derived CDR1 and CDR2 are MNHNS and SASEGT. The CDR3 runs to 13 residues. Here the CDR3 DNA reads TGTGCCATCATGACAGGGACCTCCTACGAGCAGTACTTC. It specifies CAIMTGTSYEQYF.

V and J are TRBV9 and TRBJ2-3, with D maybe TRBD1 (6 bases). The germline gives CDR1 SGDLS, CDR2 YYNGEE. This CDR3 region has 12 residues. V was shortened by 4 bases and J by 5 bases, with 8 bases between the two germline ends. The CDR3 DNA reads as TGTGCCAGCAGCCCAGGGGTAGATACGCAGTATTTT. It codes for CASSPGVDTQYF.

The chain employs TRBV5-1 and TRBJ2-5, with TRBD1 as a possible D gene (5 bases). V was trimmed by 0 bases and J by 2 bases, leaving 11 bases between them. The V gene's germline CDR1 is SGHRS and CDR2 YFSETQ. CDR3 size: 15 residues. CDR3 protein: CASSLEVGRQETQYF. CDR3 DNA sequence: TGCGCCAGCAGCTTGGAGGTGGGGCGGCAAGAGACCCAGTACTTC.